This paragraph covers one TCR beta chain sequence. These data come from a study of blood T cells in healthy people across ages. Next came a second PCR, run for about 6 to 11 cycles, which used a sample-barcoded 5' primer along with a J-beta primer mix. The template-switch adaptor was a 5' adaptor with 12 random nucleotides. It tagged each cDNA molecule. TCRdb ran MiXCR on the 5' RACE reads and lists one entry per CDR3 protein. The sample includes roughly 860,000 distinct CDR3 sequences, approximately 67% of them seen just once. The CDR3 loop spans 12 amino acids. Individuals who donated were healthy Caucasians from Russia aged about 6 to 100. The authors isolated at least 6 million PBMCs per sample.

The source of this sequence is a man between 25 and 39 years old in good health. The V gene is TRBV21-1, the J gene TRBJ2-1; the table names TRBD2, a call not compared with the DNA. TRBV21-1 corresponds to a pseudogene. The sample consisted of blood. The CDR3 protein is CAISGPYNEQFF. CDR3 DNA sequence: TGTGCCATTTCCGGGCCTTACAATGAGCAGTTCTTC.